The 9 T cell receptor beta chains below come from one sample, sequenced in a study of cytomegalovirus exposure and HLA in healthy donors. This PCR relied on a set of 60 Vbeta primers and 13 Jbeta primers. TCRdb's table, derived via immunoSEQ multiplex PCR, lists solely in-frame clones and lacks some. This table has tens of thousands of clones, roughly 72% appearing once. The sequencing sample was made of PBMCs. These receptors were taken from a woman in her 50s in good health and CMV-seropositive.

The chain combines TRBV27 with TRBJ1-2; D is unresolved. CDR1 is MNHEY and CDR2 is SMNVEV in the germline V gene (reference sequence). Trimming shortened V by 5 bases and J by 6 bases, and 13 bases separated the two germline ends. CDR3 size: 13 residues. This chain's CDR3 is CASSDARGDGYTF. Here the CDR3 DNA reads TGTGCCAGCAGTGATGCCCGGGGAGATGGCTACACCTTC.

The rearrangement links TRBV5-6 to TRBJ1-2, with no clear D. Trimming removed 0 bases at V and 1 base at J, with 7 bases between. There are 14 residues in the CDR3. Germline loops: CDR1 SGHDT, CDR2 YYEEEE. This chain's CDR3 is CASSLGQYNYGYTF. The CDR3, as DNA: TGTGCCAGCAGCTTGGGCCAGTATAACTATGGCTACACCTTC.

The rearrangement links TRBV7-9 to TRBJ1-3; no definite D call. The germline V and J ends were trimmed by 4 bases and 3 bases, with 19 bases remaining between them. Germline assignment: CDR1 SEHNR and CDR2 FQNEAQ (reference sequence). The CDR3 is 17 residues long. The CDR3 DNA follows: TGTGCCAGCAGCTCGGCACGGGGAACGGTCGGTGGAAACACCATATATTTT. Residues: CASSSARGTVGGNTIYF.

The rearrangement joins TRBV25-1 to TRBJ2-1; D perhaps matches TRBD2 (7 bases). Germline CDR1 MGHDK, CDR2 SYGVNS. V lost 8 bases, J lost 7 bases, and 15 bases lay in between. This CDR3 region has 13 residues. In DNA, the CDR3 is TGTGCCAGCGTTCGAGGGGGGGGAAATGAGCAGTTCTTC. Translated: CASVRGGGNEQFF.

By share of the sample, this clone is medium-sized. This chain connects TRBV9 to TRBJ1-1; tentatively, D is TRBD1 (6 bases). Germline CDR1 is SGDLS and CDR2 is YYNGEE. The CDR3 is 15 residues long. V shed 4 bases and J shed 2 bases, with 15 bases lying between them. Written as DNA, the CDR3 is TGTGCCAGCAGCTACACCGGGACAAGAAACACTGAAGCTTTCTTT. Its protein is CASSYTGTRNTEAFF.

This chain uses TRBV13 with TRBJ2-3; 7 nucleotides match TRBD2. Germline CDR1 is PRHDT and CDR2 is FYEKMQ (reference sequence). Trimming took 4 bases from V and 0 from J; bases not matched to a gene: 16. The CDR3 is 19 amino acids. This CDR3 reads CASSSYPSGRGFSTDTQYF. The CDR3, as DNA: TGTGCCAGCAGCTCTTACCCTTCTGGGAGGGGCTTTAGCACAGATACGCAGTATTTT.

This clone was counted once. The V gene is TRBV11-3, the J gene TRBJ2-3; D remains ambiguous. This CDR3 region has 13 residues. Per germline, CDR1 SGHNT and CDR2 YENEEA. The V end was cut by 1 base, the J end by 3 bases, with 5 bases between. CDR3 sequence (DNA): TGTGCCAGCAGCTTAGGGGCTACAGATACGCAGTATTTT. Translating gives CASSLGATDTQYF. Filled out from reference TRBV11-3 and TRBJ2-3, the complete variable domain reads EAGVVQSPRYKIIEKKQPVAFWCNPISGHNTLYWYLQNLGQGPELLIRYENEEAVDDSQLPKDRFSAERLKGVDSTLKIQPAELGDSAVYLCASSLGATDTQYFGPGTRLTVL.

The chain has TRBV29-1 and TRBJ1-2; 9 bases map to TRBD1. V was clipped by 7 bases and J by 4 bases; unmatched bases: 13. Germline CDR1 reads SQVTM; CDR2 reads ANQGSEA. The CDR3 runs to 15 residues. CDR3 in amino acids: CSALTGGAVGYGYTF. The CDR3 DNA sequence: TGCAGCGCATTAACAGGGGGCGCCGTAGGCTATGGCTACACCTTC. The variable domain in full, with the rest retrieved from reference TRBV29-1 and TRBJ1-2, is SAVISQKPSRDICQRGTSLTIQCQVDSQVTMMFWYRQQPGQSLTLIATANQGSEATYESGFVIDKFPISRPNLTFSTLTVSNMSPEDSSIYLCSALTGGAVGYGYTFGSGTRLTVV.

This clone occurred once. CDR3 nucleotide sequence: TGTGCCAGCAGCTTAGAGCCGGGACTAGTCGTGTATTTT. The encoded protein is CASSLEPGLVVYF. This chain connects TRBV7-9 to TRBJ2-3; 8 bases agree with TRBD2. This CDR3 has 13 amino acids. Germline V gene data show CDR1 as SEHNR and CDR2 as FQNEAQ (reference sequence). V shed 1 base and J 14 bases; nucleotides not matched to a gene: 8.